The source of this T cell receptor (beta chain) is a study of cytomegalovirus exposure and HLA in healthy donors. Only a few counts were recorded for this clone. Its antigen is undetermined. Vbeta (60) and Jbeta (13) primers were used in the PCR. Clones were sequenced by immunoSEQ multiplex PCR, and TCRdb holds only the in-frame ones, with some missing. This sample has roughly 110,000 clones; about 74% occur once, and the top ten carry 13% to 15%. This CDR3 spans 17 amino acids. Study observations and caveats: Upon later analysis, HLA-associated TCR beta chains proved more clonally expanded than other, equally common chains.

The genes are TRBV1 and TRBJ1-5; the D call of TRBD1 is as the table states it, not checked on the DNA. TRBV1 is noted as a pseudogene. The clonotype comes from a woman aged 40 to 50 in good health and CMV-seropositive. The sample was PBMCs. The DNA of the CDR3 is TGCACCAGCAGCCAAGAATGGGCAACCACTAGCAATCAGCCCCAGCATTTT. It is translated as CTSSQEWATTSNQPQHF.